Included here is one TCR beta chain sequence, with context. Its antigen remains unknown. Only in-frame clones appear in the TCRdb table, and some are missing; sequencing was by immunoSEQ multiplex PCR. The repertoire has more than 50,000 clones, around 77% of them found once; the top ten carry about 3%. The data belong to a study of radiotherapy plus CTLA-4 blockade in lung cancer. Study details: Objective responses were documented in approximately 18% of patients, with disease control in roughly 30%. The study, taken as a whole, reports: An expansion of tumor-derived TCR clones occurred in blood after radiotherapy plus ipilimumab. Reports identified early blood T cell clone dynamics, with interferon-beta, as the best response predictor.

Chemo-refractory metastatic non-small-cell lung cancer patients received focal radiation with ipilimumab CTLA-4 blockade. Per germline, CDR1 SGHRS and CDR2 YFSETQ. This CDR3 has 15 amino acids. V was pared by 0 bases and J by 10 bases, with 7 bases of the junction left unmatched. The chain recombines TRBV5-1 with TRBJ2-1, with 10 bases lining up with TRBD2. This sample comprised peripheral blood, obtained from a patient treated with radiotherapy plus ipilimumab. The clonotype originates from a human donor with non-small cell lung cancer who had a complete response to radiotherapy plus ipilimumab. CDR3 sequence reads: CASSLDSGGAGEQFF. As DNA, the CDR3 is TGCGCCAGCAGCTTGGACAGCGGGGGGGCGGGAGAGCAGTTCTTC.